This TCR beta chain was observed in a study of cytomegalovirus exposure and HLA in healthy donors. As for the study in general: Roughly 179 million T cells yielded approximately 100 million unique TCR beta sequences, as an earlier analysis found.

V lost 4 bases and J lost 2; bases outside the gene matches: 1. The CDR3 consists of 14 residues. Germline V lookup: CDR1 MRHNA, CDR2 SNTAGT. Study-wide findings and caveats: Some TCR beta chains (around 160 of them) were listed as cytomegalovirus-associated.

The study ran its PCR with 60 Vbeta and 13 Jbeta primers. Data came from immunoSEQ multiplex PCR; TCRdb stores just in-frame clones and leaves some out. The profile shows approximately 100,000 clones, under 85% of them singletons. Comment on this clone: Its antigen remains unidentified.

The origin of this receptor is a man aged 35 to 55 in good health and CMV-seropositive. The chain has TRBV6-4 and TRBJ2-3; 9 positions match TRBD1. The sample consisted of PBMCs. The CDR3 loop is CASSGTGDTDTQYF. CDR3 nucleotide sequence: TGTGCCAGCAGTGGGACAGGGGACACAGATACGCAGTATTTT.